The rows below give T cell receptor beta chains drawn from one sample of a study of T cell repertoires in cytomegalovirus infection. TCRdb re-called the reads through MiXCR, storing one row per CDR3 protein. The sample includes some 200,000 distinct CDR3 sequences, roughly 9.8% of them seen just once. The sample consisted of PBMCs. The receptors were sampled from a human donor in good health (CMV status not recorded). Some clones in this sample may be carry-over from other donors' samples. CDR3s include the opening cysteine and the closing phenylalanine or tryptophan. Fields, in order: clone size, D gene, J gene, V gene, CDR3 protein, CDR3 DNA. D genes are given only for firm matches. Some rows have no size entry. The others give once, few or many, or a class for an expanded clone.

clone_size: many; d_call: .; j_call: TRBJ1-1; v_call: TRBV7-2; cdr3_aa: CASSLVGVREAFF; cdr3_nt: TGTGCCAGCAGCTTAGTTGGGGTCAGGGAAGCTTTCTTT
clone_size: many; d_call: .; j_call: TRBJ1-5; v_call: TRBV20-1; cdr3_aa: CSARDLGPQHF; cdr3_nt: TGCAGTGCTAGAGATTTAGGGCCCCAGCATTTT
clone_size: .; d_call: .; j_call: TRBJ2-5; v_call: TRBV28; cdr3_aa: CASRAAQETQYF; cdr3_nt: TGTGCCAGCAGGGCAGCACAAGAGACCCAGTACTTC
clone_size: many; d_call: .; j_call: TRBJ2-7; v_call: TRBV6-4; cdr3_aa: CASSVHSSYEQYF; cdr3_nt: TGTGCCAGCAGTGTTCACAGTTCCTACGAGCAGTACTTC
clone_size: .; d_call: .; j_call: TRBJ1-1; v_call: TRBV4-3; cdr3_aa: CASSQDLGNTEAFF; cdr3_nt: TGCGCCAGCAGCCAAGATCTTGGCAACACTGAAGCTTTCTTT
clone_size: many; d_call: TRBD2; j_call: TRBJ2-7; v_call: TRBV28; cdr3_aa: CASSLRGRTYEQYF; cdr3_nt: TGTGCCAGCAGTTTACGCGGGAGGACCTACGAGCAGTACTTC
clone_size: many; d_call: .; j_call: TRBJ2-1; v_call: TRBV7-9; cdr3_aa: CASSLVGSDSEQFF; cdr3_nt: TGTGCCAGCAGCTTAGTCGGGTCGGACTCGGAGCAGTTCTTC
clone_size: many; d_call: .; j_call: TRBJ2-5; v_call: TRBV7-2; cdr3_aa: CASSLNAGLETQYF; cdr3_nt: TGTGCCAGCAGCTTAAATGCGGGCTTGGAGACCCAGTACTTC
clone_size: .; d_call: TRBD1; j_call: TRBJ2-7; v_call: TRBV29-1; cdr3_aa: CSVEEDPGTGNQYEQYF; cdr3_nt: TGCAGCGTTGAAGAGGACCCCGGGACAGGGAATCAATACGAGCAGTACTTC
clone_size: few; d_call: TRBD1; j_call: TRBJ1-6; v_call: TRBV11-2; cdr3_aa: CASSTRTGGMGISPLHF; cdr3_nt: TGTGCCAGCAGCACGCGGACAGGAGGGATGGGGATTTCACCCCTCCACTTT
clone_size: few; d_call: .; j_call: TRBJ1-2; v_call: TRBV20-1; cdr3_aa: CSASNLANYGYTF; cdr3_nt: TGCAGTGCTAGTAACTTAGCTAACTATGGCTACACCTTC
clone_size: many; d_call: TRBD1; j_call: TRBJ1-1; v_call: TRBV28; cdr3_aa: CASRWGQANTEAFF; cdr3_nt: TGTGCCAGCAGGTGGGGACAGGCGAACACTGAAGCTTTCTTT
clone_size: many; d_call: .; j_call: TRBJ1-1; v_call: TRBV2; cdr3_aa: CASSRWTANTEAFF; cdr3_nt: TGTGCCAGCAGTCGTTGGACAGCGAACACTGAAGCTTTCTTT
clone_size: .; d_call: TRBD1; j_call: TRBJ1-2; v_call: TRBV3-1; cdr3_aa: CASSYPGQINYGYTF; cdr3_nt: TGTGCCAGCAGCTACCCGGGACAGATTAACTATGGCTACACCTTC
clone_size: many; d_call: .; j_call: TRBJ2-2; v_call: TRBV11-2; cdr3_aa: CASRLNTGELFF; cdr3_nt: TGTGCCAGCCGGCTGAACACCGGGGAGCTGTTTTTT
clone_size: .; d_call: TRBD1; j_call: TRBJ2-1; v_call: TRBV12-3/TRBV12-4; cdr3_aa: CASTPWGQGYNEQFF; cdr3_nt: TGTGCCAGCACCCCGTGGGGACAGGGCTACAATGAGCAGTTCTTC
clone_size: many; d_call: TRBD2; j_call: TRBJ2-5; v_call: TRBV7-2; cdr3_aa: CASSFRSGVGETQYF; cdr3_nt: TGTGCCAGCAGCTTTAGAAGCGGGGTGGGGGAGACCCAGTACTTC
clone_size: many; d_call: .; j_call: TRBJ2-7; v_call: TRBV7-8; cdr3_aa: CASSLNRAYEQYF; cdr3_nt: TGTGCCAGCAGCTTAAACAGGGCGTACGAGCAGTACTTC
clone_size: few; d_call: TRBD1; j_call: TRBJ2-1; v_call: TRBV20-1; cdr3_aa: CSAPGQGSYNEQFF; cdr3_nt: TGCAGTGCCCCGGGACAGGGCAGTTACAATGAGCAGTTCTTC
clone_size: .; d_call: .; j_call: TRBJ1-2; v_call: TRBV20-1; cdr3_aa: CSADALGQNPIYGYTF; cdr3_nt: TGCAGTGCAGACGCGTTGGGGCAAAATCCAATCTATGGCTACACCTTC
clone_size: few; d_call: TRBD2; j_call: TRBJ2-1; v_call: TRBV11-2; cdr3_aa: CASRPSGGPVDEQFF; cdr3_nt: TGTGCCAGCAGACCTAGCGGGGGTCCCGTCGATGAGCAGTTCTTC
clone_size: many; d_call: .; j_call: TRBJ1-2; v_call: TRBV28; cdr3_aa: CASSLPTGTGSGYTF; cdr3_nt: TGTGCCAGCAGTTTACCAACAGGGACGGGGAGTGGCTACACCTTC
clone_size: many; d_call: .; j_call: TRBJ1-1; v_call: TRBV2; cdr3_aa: CASSVYGFNTEAFF; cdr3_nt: TGTGCCAGCAGTGTATACGGGTTTAACACTGAAGCTTTCTTT